Listed below are T cell receptor beta chains from one sample, sequenced in a study of T cell repertoires in cytomegalovirus infection. TCRdb fed the reads into MiXCR, producing one record per CDR3 protein. Among about 230,000 distinct CDR3 sequences listed, roughly 20% were seen once. Specimen: CD8+ T cells from PBMCs. These receptors came from a human donor in good health (CMV status not recorded). Some clones in this sample may be carry-over from other donors' samples. Each CDR3 is given without its conserved first and last residue. Each record gives: J gene, V gene, clone size, D gene, CDR3 protein. A D gene is named only where the DNA matches it firmly. The size of a clone is reported for some rows only, either as once, few or many, or as a class for expanded clones.

>TRBJ2-2|TRBV11-1|few|NA
ASSEGGGELF
>TRBJ2-1|TRBV12-3/TRBV12-4|NA|TRBD2
ASSPYSGGAPYNEQF
>TRBJ2-4|TRBV13|NA|NA
ASSLRGSAGPRAIQY
>TRBJ1-6|TRBV14|NA|NA
AGSQEGQISSYNSPLH
>TRBJ2-6|TRBV28|NA|NA
ASSPFISGANVLT
>TRBJ2-7|TRBV7-8|many|TRBD2
ASSLAEGGGSYEQY
>TRBJ1-2|TRBV28|few|NA
ASSPFSNYYGYT
>TRBJ2-7|TRBV18|few|NA
ASSWEGAYEQY
>TRBJ1-2|TRBV7-9|many|NA
ASSSPGPLYGYT
>TRBJ1-1|TRBV9|NA|NA
ASSVGLGEAF
>TRBJ1-5|TRBV12-3/TRBV12-4|many|NA
ASSFLGPESDQPQH
>TRBJ2-7|TRBV28|many|TRBD2
ASSAGTSGGDEQY
>TRBJ2-1|TRBV7-9|NA|TRBD2
ASSRPPGLAGDEQF
>TRBJ2-7|TRBV5-1|few|TRBD1
ASSWTGPGEQY
>TRBJ1-2|TRBV12-3/TRBV12-4|NA|NA
ASRLGRTGGYT
>TRBJ1-2|TRBV19|few|NA
ASFYYGYT
>TRBJ1-2|TRBV2|few|NA
ASRVETSDYGYT
>TRBJ2-7|TRBV19|NA|TRBD2
ASSMGGTPYEQY
>TRBJ2-1|TRBV11-2|few|NA
ASFEGGNSYNEQF
>TRBJ2-7|TRBV3-1|NA|NA
ASSQASSSYEQY
>TRBJ2-5|TRBV20-1|NA|TRBD2
SARDPLTSGVETQY
>TRBJ1-2|TRBV29-1|NA|NA
SVLIDGYT
>TRBJ2-7|TRBV6-6|NA|NA
ASIGMSDEQY
>TRBJ2-1|TRBV20-1|NA|TRBD2
SAPLAGGAYEQF
>TRBJ1-1|TRBV7-2|many|NA
ASSLIGQRTEAF
>TRBJ2-3|TRBV20-1|NA|TRBD2
SAQAGGFFGTQY